The clone carrying this TCR beta chain came up many times. Antigen specificity is unknown. The data were obtained in a study of T-cell reconstitution after alpha-beta-depleted transplantation in children. Whole-study findings and limits: Reportedly, roughly two months post-transplant, alpha-beta T cells arose from several hundred expanded graft clones.

Researchers prepared the TCRbeta library using unique molecular identifiers, the study reports. TCRdb independently ran MiXCR on the PCR reads; one entry per CDR3 protein. The top ten hold roughly 23% of the sample, which has 98,000 or so distinct CDR3 sequences, 5.5% to 6.5% seen once. V gave up 2 bases and J gave up 10 bases, with 14 bases separating them. In germline, CDR1 is MRHNA, CDR2 SNTAGT. This CDR3 is 13 amino acids long. The chain uses TRBV6-4 and TRBJ1-1; possibly TRBD1 for D (5 bases). Sequencing used PBMCs, mostly from graft donor cells, obtained 360 days after TCRalphabeta/CD19-depleted stem cell transplant. The sequence was collected from a male patient aged 2-9 years who had a stem cell transplant for acute lymphoblastic leukemia, so the T cells may come from the graft donor. The CDR3 DNA reads TGTGCCAGCAGTGACAAGGGACCTAGGGGAGCTTTCTTT. Protein product: CASSDKGPRGAFF.